This TCR beta chain was sequenced during a study of somatic mutations in cytotoxic T cells in rheumatoid arthritis. About the research overall: After diagnosis, patient blood (approximately 30 ml EDTA) was drawn right away, before any treatment was given.

Turning to this clone: Its antigen is unknown.

Clones were read by immunoSEQ multiplex PCR, and TCRdb kept only the in-frame ones, dropping some. This sample yields roughly 20,000 clones, of which over 60% are seen a single time; roughly 27% belongs to the top ten. This CDR3 is 15 amino acids long. Looked up from germline, CDR1 is SEHNR and CDR2 is FQNEAQ (reference sequence). Between the trimmed V and J ends, which lost 5 bases and 2 bases, there was a span of 13 bases. Study-wide results and limits: Antigenic targets recognized by the expanded CD8+ clones remained undetermined. Patients with a largest CD8+ clone exceeding 20% of CD8+ cells numbered about an eighth of the 65.

The receptor comes from an adult with rheumatoid arthritis. This chain uses TRBV7-9 with TRBJ1-5; no reliable D call. The sample consisted of CD8+ T cells sorted from blood. In nucleotides, the CDR3 is TGTGCCAGCAGCCCCCTTTTTGGCGGCAATCAGCCCCAGCATTTT. Protein: CASSPLFGGNQPQHF.